One sample yielded the 3 T cell receptor beta chains listed below, sequenced in a study of blood T cells in healthy people across ages. Together with a sample-barcoded 5' primer, a J-beta primer mix was included in a second PCR lasting roughly 6 to 12 cycles. Each CDR3 protein is one row after TCRdb ran MiXCR on the 5' RACE reads. The profile covers around 1.5 million distinct CDR3 sequences, with approximately 40% appearing a single time and 6.5% to 10% taken by the ten largest. Input material: blood. The receptor set was obtained from a woman in her late teens or twenties in good health.

V and J are TRBV20-1 and TRBJ2-7, with TRBD1 matching 9 bases. With 2 bases clipped from V and 2 bases from J, the junction kept 10 bases outside the gene matches. The CDR3 sequence is 16 residues long. The germline CDR1 and CDR2 sequences are DFQATT and SNEGSKA (reference sequence). The CDR3 DNA reads as TGCAGTGCTAGAAACGGGACAGGGTTTTGGACCTACGAGCAGTACTTC. Translating it yields CSARNGTGFWTYEQYF.

The V and J genes are TRBV27 and TRBJ2-7, with TRBD2 as a possible D gene (6 bases). Germline CDR1 reads MNHEY; CDR2 reads SMNVEV (reference sequence). The CDR3 covers 13 residues. Trimming removed 4 bases from V and 7 bases from J, with 14 bases in between. CDR3 bases: TGTGCCAGCAGTTGGGGGGACTCCCAGGAGCAGTACTTC. Translated: CASSWGDSQEQYF.

This clonotype was seen at least ten times. The rearrangement joins TRBV6-6 to TRBJ2-1; 10 positions match TRBD2. This CDR3 is 16 amino acids long. Germline-derived CDR1 and CDR2 are MNHNY and SVGAGI (reference sequence). The junction had 7 bases not matched to a gene; V was cut back by 6 bases and J by 2 bases. The CDR3 region is CASRVAGGGTYNEQFF. The CDR3 DNA reads TGTGCCAGCAGAGTAGCGGGAGGAGGAACCTACAATGAGCAGTTCTTC.